The sequence of this TCR beta chain was determined in a study of blood T cell repertoires in COVID-19. Study summary: The cDNA or gDNA used as material had been derived from T cells, B-cell-depleted T cells, or PBMCs.

This clone was picked up a small number of times. One end of the junction varies from germline; a read error may be responsible. This CDR3 has 16 amino acids. CDR1 and CDR2 from the germline V gene are SSHAT and FNYEAQ (reference sequence). Original data processing: Estimates of nucleated cell counts were drawn from the amplification of reference gene primers. Using immunoSEQ multiplex PCR, the repertoire was profiled, and TCRdb retains in-frame clones only, with some absent. V, J and clone size were drawn from that table, and D and trimming were deduced from the DNA. The table records hundreds of thousands of clones, about nine tenths of them present only once. Ages ranged from about 18 to 89 years, with residence in around 24 US areas. Researchers sorted participants into cohorts using their self-reported clinical history.

The chain carries TRBV7-7 and TRBJ2-3, with D possibly matching TRBD2 (6 bases). The source of this sequence is a man between 60 and 70 years old who had recovered from COVID-19. Sequenced material: PBMCs or T cells enriched from blood (not recorded which). The CDR3 DNA is TGTGCTAGCAGCTTAGCTCCAGCGGGCAACACAGATACGCAGTATTTT. Its protein is CASSLAPAGNTDTQYF.